A selection of T cell receptor beta chains follows, all from one sample in a study of post-analysis software for immune sequencing data. Each CDR3 protein is one row after TCRdb ran MiXCR on the PCR reads. Among around 150,000 distinct CDR3 sequences, 30% to 45% were seen once, and the ten largest hold 28%. The specimen was blood, collected after autologous hematopoietic stem cell transplantation. All receptors come from a girl between 10 and 17 years old with multiple sclerosis. Both conserved end residues are part of each CDR3. The D gene is left open where the match is weak. Clone size, where shown, is once, few, many, or a class for clones that have expanded.

clone_size	d_call	v_call	cdr3_length	j_call	cdr3_nt	cdr3_aa
-	TRBD2	TRBV3-1	17	TRBJ2-5	TGTGCCAGCAGCCTTGGGACTAGCGGGAGGGCCCGGGAGACCCAGTACTTC	CASSLGTSGRARETQYF
-	-	TRBV9	13	TRBJ1-2	TGTGCCAGCAGCGGAGACAGACTATATGGCTACACCTTC	CASSGDRLYGYTF
few	-	TRBV7-2	15	TRBJ1-5	TGTGCCAGCAGCTTAGCCCAGGGGTGGGATCAGCCCCAGCATTTT	CASSLAQGWDQPQHF
-	-	TRBV3-1	15	TRBJ2-7	TGTGCCAGCAGCCAAGTGTATAAGAGGTCCTACGAGCAGTACTTC	CASSQVYKRSYEQYF
few	TRBD2	TRBV20-1	13	TRBJ2-1	TGCAGTGCACTAGCGGGAGGGTACAATGAGCAGTTCTTC	CSALAGGYNEQFF
-	-	TRBV7-8	18	TRBJ2-3	TGTGCCAGCGGCCCCGGGGGAGGGGGCAGAGTTAGCACAGATACGCAGTATTTT	CASGPGGGGRVSTDTQYF
-	-	TRBV28	10	TRBJ1-2	TGTGCAAGCGAGGCCGGTGGCTACACCTTC	CASEAGGYTF
-	-	TRBV7-8	13	TRBJ2-1	TGTGCCAGCAGCTTCAATAGCCGCAATGAGCAGTTCTTC	CASSFNSRNEQFF
many	TRBD2	TRBV6-2/TRBV6-3	13	TRBJ2-7	TGTGCCAGCAGGGGACTAGCGGGCTACGAGCAGTACTTC	CASRGLAGYEQYF
once	-	TRBV11-3	14	TRBJ2-7	TGTGCCAGCAGCCGCACCGGGACCTCCTACGAGCAGTACTTC	CASSRTGTSYEQYF
-	-	TRBV14	15	TRBJ2-1	TGTGCCAGCAGCCAGACTTCTTTGGACTACAATGAGCAGTTCTTC	CASSQTSLDYNEQFF
few	TRBD2	TRBV20-1	15	TRBJ2-7	TGCAGTGCTAGAGGGACTAGCGGGAGTATGTACGAGCAGTACTTC	CSARGTSGSMYEQYF
many	-	TRBV25-1	13	TRBJ2-7	TGTGCCAGCAGTGAAGACAGCTCCTACGAGCAGTACTTC	CASSEDSSYEQYF
many	-	TRBV4-3	15	TRBJ1-5	TGCGCCAGCAGCCCAAAGTGGTTATCCGATCAGCCCCAGCATTTT	CASSPKWLSDQPQHF
-	-	TRBV12-3/TRBV12-4	16	TRBJ2-3	TGTGCCAGCAGTGAATCAGTCCCCTCTGGGACAGATACGCAGTATTTT	CASSESVPSGTDTQYF
many	-	TRBV29-1	16	TRBJ2-1	TGCAGCGTAACCGGACAGCCTCTTAGCTCCTACAATGAGCAGTTCTTC	CSVTGQPLSSYNEQFF
-	TRBD1	TRBV6-6	15	TRBJ2-1	TGTGCCAGCACAAAAATGACAGGGGGTTACAATGAGCAGTTCTTC	CASTKMTGGYNEQFF
few	-	TRBV10-2	15	TRBJ2-3	TGCGCCAGCAGTGGCCTAGTTGGGCGCACAGATACGCAGTATTTT	CASSGLVGRTDTQYF
-	TRBD2	TRBV7-2	13	TRBJ2-5	TGTGCCAGCAGCTGGGCGGGGGAGGAGACCCAGTACTTC	CASSWAGEETQYF
-	TRBD2	TRBV12-3/TRBV12-4	15	TRBJ2-7	TGTGCCAGCAGCCCAAGTAGCGGGTGGACCTACGAGCAGTACTTC	CASSPSSGWTYEQYF
-	-	TRBV5-1	12	TRBJ2-7	TGCGCCAGCAGCCCGGACAGCGACGAGCAGTACTTC	CASSPDSDEQYF
-	TRBD1	TRBV5-6	14	TRBJ1-5	TGTGCCAGCAGCTCCGGACAGGGTCATCAGCCCCAGCATTTT	CASSSGQGHQPQHF
-	-	TRBV5-4	16	TRBJ1-1	TGTGCCAGCAGCCACGGGGGAGAGGCGGTGAACACTGAAGCTTTCTTT	CASSHGGEAVNTEAFF
few	TRBD1	TRBV20-1	15	TRBJ1-4	TGCAGTGCTACCAGGGGGGACAGTGCTAATGAAAAACTGTTTTTT	CSATRGDSANEKLFF
many	-	TRBV5-5	13	TRBJ2-7	TGTGCCAGCAGCTTGGACGTATCTACGCAGCAGTACTTC	CASSLDVSTQQYF
-	-	TRBV6-6	13	TRBJ1-5	TGTGCCAGCTGCCGACAGAACAATCAGCCCCAGCATTTT	CASCRQNNQPQHF
-	TRBD1	TRBV9	15	TRBJ2-7	TGTGCCAGCAGCCTCAACGCGGACAGGGGGATCGAGCAGTACTTC	CASSLNADRGIEQYF
many	-	TRBV29-1	12	TRBJ2-7	TGCAGCGTTTACCTCAGTGGGGGGGAGCAGTACTTC	CSVYLSGGEQYF
-	-	TRBV7-6	15	TRBJ2-5	TGTGCCAGCAGCCAGCCGGGACAACTCCAAGAGACCCGGTACTTC	CASSQPGQLQETRYF
many	-	TRBV7-9	11	TRBJ2-7	TGTGCCAGCAGCTTATTCTACGAGCAGTACTTC	CASSLFYEQYF
-	TRBD2	TRBV20-1	11	TRBJ2-7	TGCGGAAGCGGGAGGGCCCAGGAGCAGTACTTC	CGSGRAQEQYF
many	-	TRBV14	14	TRBJ2-1	TGTGCCAGCAGCCAACAAGGGACTGTTACCGGACAGTTCTTC	CASSQQGTVTGQFF
-	-	TRBV14	16	TRBJ2-7	TGTGCCAGCAGCCAAGCCGGGGGACTCCCCTTTTACGAGCAGTACTTC	CASSQAGGLPFYEQYF
-	TRBD2	TRBV6-2/TRBV6-3	15	TRBJ2-1	TGTGCCAGCAGTTACTCGGCGGGAGTCGTAGGTGAGCAGTTCTTC	CASSYSAGVVGEQFF
many	-	TRBV6-5	11	TRBJ2-1	TGTGCCAGCAGTTCCGGGAGTGAGCAGTTCTTC	CASSSGSEQFF
-	TRBD2	TRBV7-8	17	TRBJ2-3	TGTGCCAGCAGCCCGCGGACTAGCGGGACCAGCACAGATACGCAGTATTTT	CASSPRTSGTSTDTQYF
-	TRBD1	TRBV18	12	TRBJ2-1	TGTGCCAGCTCACCGCGACAGGGCGAGCAGTTCTTC	CASSPRQGEQFF
-	-	TRBV4-3	18	TRBJ2-5	TGCGCCAGCAGCTTACAAGCTGGCGAACTAGTGGTCCCCTACGTGCAGTACTTC	CASSLQAGELVVPYVQYF
-	TRBD2	TRBV28	17	TRBJ2-1	TGTGCCAGCAGTCAGCTGACTAGCGGGAGGGCCCGCGGTGAGCAGTTCTTC	CASSQLTSGRARGEQFF
-	TRBD1	TRBV3-1	17	TRBJ2-5	TGTGCCAGCAGCCAGACCACAGGGGGCCTGAATCGAGGGACCCAGTACTTC	CASSQTTGGLNRGTQYF
-	TRBD1	TRBV20-1	16	TRBJ1-5	TGCAGTGCTAGTTTCGGACAGGGTTTTAGCAATCAGCCCCAGCATTTT	CSASFGQGFSNQPQHF
-	TRBD1	TRBV7-2	15	TRBJ2-5	TGTGCCAGCAGTCCACCATTGGGACAGCAAGAGACCCAGTACTTC	CASSPPLGQQETQYF
few	-	TRBV27	13	TRBJ1-1	TGTGCCAGCAGTTTATCCTTTTCGGCTGAAGCTTTCTTT	CASSLSFSAEAFF
few	-	TRBV20-1	14	TRBJ1-1	TGCAGTGCCCCTTTATCGGGGGCGAGCACTGAAGCTTTCTTT	CSAPLSGASTEAFF
few	-	TRBV15	16	TRBJ2-7	TGTGCCACCAGCAGAGATCTCGGGACTCCCTCCTACGAGCAGTACTTC	CATSRDLGTPSYEQYF
-	TRBD2	TRBV11-1	17	TRBJ2-1	TGTGCCAGCAGCAAAGGACCAGCGGGAATCCTTGACAATGAGCAGTTCTTC	CASSKGPAGILDNEQFF